The source of this TCR beta chain is a study of OX40 agonist ivuxolimab in advanced cancers. About the research overall: Treatment of patients was with ivuxolimab, an agonistic anti-OX40 (CD134) antibody. Hepatocellular carcinoma, melanoma, renal cell or head and neck cancer occurred in dose-escalation patients. Study results and caveats: Clonal expansion by week 6 occurred in CD4+ and CD8+ blood T cells (at 0.1 to 3.0 mg/kg).

The V gene's germline CDR1 is KGHSH and CDR2 LQKENI. V lost 6 bases to trimming and J lost 1 base; unmatched junction nucleotides: 9. This CDR3 comprises 16 residues. Of note for this clone: Antigen specificity is unknown.

The data were produced by immunoSEQ multiplex PCR, yet TCRdb's version contains in-frame clones alone and is incomplete. The table lists about 100,000 clones, around 94% of them singletons. The sample was CD4+ or CD8+ T cells sorted from blood, taken in a trial of the OX40 agonist ivuxolimab. The TCR comes from an adult with an advanced solid tumor such as melanoma, head and neck, liver or kidney cancer. The rearrangement uses TRBV18 and TRBJ1-3, with 7 positions matching TRBD1. The CDR3: CASSEDRLFSGNTIYF. In DNA form, the CDR3 reads TGTGCCAGCTCTGAGGACAGGCTATTTTCTGGAAACACCATATATTTT.